This T cell receptor beta chain comes out of a study of T cell responses to AZD1222 COVID-19 vaccine (TCRdb year 2021). About the investigation overall: A total of approximately 250 trial participants underwent TCR sequencing, of whom 207 had received two doses of AZD1222 and around 25 had received two doses of the MenACWY control vaccine. Trial participants were enrolled into age subgroups of 18-55, 56-69 and 70-plus years, which contained approximately 150, 28 and 58 TCR-sequenced participants, respectively.

Reading the label with the study, this specimen's time point is: about 28 days (+/-7) after the second vaccine dose. AZD1222 recipients with second doses at about 4 weeks or about 12 weeks were pooled, because spike-specific TCR depth and breadth did not differ between schedules. The vaccinee samples were drawn from two UK trials, COV001 and COV002, one of which was a single-blind randomized controlled phase 2/3 trial testing AZD1222 (ChAdOx1 nCoV-19) in healthy adults. For TCRbeta chain sequencing, PBMC samples were collected from trial participants at day 0 and at day 28 after the second dose. Concerning this clone itself: The specificity of this receptor is unknown. One base away there is no much larger clone; base qualities are not given.

Findings and caveats that apply to the study as a whole: Vaccine-associated CD4 TCRs spanned the whole spike protein, with dominant responses in regions 160-218 and 743-854. Because no day 14 peak-response samples were available, repertoires were characterized only after the peak T cell response. After two AZD1222 doses, both the breadth and the depth of spike-specific TCRs were significantly higher than at day 0 and than in MenACWY recipients. Participants were mostly white British and included more females than males, and it was suggested by the authors that clonal diversity may have been underestimated. Conclusions about previously exposed vaccinees were limited because only six AZD1222 recipients were SARS-CoV-2 seropositive at baseline. Reportedly, almost half of the unique spike-specific TCRs recognized epitopes lying outside the regions that are mutated in the B.1.351 and B.1.1.7 variants. The 56-69-year group was small, and its depth increase did not reach significance, likely because of low power.

The CDR3 regions of human TCRbeta chains were subjected to immunosequencing. The authors' pipeline ran thus. Repertoire TCRs were matched against a reference library of SARS-CoV-2-specific TCRs generated with the MIRA antigen-specificity platform. Breadth meant the fraction of unique TCRs that were SARS-CoV-2-associated, whereas depth meant the fraction of total T cells that were SARS-CoV-2-associated. Using the MIRA data, each spike-specific TCR was assigned both to the spike region to which the TCR was reactive and to a CD4 or CD8 class. Log10-transformed breadth and depth values were compared by one-way ANOVA with Sidak's multiple comparisons tests. TCRdb limited this immuneACCESS table to in-frame rearrangements with V and J called. A share of clones is missing; checked studies link under half to unresolved V genes, and the rest is unexplained. V, J and clone size are those of that table, while D and trimming were read from the DNA. The sample contains fewer than 90,000 clones, 85% to 90% of them found a single time. The ten largest make up about 6% of the sample.

The CDR3 contains 15 residues, cysteine and phenylalanine counted. Solely the CDR3 DNA is kept, with 45 bases framed from the first base. V trim: 0 bases; J trim: 6 bases; unmatched bases: 6. Looking up the germline V gene yields CDR1 ENHRY and CDR2 SYGVKD. The sequencing used peripheral blood, collected 28 days after the second AZD1222 dose. Recombination joined TRBV10-3 with TRBJ2-7, with 9 junctional bases fitting TRBD1. The clonotype comes from an adult who received the AZD1222 COVID-19 vaccine. The nucleotide sequence reads TGTGCCATCAGTGAGTCGATGGGACAGGGATCCGAGCAGTACTTC. Its coded protein is CAISESMGQGSEQYF.